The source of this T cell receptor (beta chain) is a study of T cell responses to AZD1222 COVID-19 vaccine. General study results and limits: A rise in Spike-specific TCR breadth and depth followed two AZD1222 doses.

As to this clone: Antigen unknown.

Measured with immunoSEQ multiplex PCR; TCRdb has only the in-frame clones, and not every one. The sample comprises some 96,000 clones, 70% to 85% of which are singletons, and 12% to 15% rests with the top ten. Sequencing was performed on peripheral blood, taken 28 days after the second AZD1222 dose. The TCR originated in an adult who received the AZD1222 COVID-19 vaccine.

The CDR3 DNA sequence: TGTGCCAGCAGCTTAGACAGCCAGAGGGCCCAGTACTTC. Protein product: CASSLDSQRAQYF. The J gene is TRBJ2-5, the V gene TRBV7-2; perhaps TRBD2 as D (5 bases). The germline gives CDR1 SGHTA, CDR2 FQGNSA. Trimming cost V 1 base and J 9 bases, with 12 bases left between them. The CDR3 totals 13 residues.